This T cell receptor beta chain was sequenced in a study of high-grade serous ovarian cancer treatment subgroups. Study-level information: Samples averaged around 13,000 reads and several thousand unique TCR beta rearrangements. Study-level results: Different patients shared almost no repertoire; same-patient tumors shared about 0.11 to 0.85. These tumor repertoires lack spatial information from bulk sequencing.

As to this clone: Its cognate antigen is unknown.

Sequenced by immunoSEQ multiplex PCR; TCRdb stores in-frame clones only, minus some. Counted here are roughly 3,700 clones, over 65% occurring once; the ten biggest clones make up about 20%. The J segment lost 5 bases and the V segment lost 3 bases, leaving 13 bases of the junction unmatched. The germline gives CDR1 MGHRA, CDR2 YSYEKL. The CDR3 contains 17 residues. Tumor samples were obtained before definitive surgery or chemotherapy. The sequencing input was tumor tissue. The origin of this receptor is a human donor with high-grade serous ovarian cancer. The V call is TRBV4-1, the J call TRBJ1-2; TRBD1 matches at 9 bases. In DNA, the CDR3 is TGCGCCAGCAGCCAGGCGGTTGGTTTTGACAGGGGGTATGGCTACACCTTC. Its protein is CASSQAVGFDRGYGYTF.